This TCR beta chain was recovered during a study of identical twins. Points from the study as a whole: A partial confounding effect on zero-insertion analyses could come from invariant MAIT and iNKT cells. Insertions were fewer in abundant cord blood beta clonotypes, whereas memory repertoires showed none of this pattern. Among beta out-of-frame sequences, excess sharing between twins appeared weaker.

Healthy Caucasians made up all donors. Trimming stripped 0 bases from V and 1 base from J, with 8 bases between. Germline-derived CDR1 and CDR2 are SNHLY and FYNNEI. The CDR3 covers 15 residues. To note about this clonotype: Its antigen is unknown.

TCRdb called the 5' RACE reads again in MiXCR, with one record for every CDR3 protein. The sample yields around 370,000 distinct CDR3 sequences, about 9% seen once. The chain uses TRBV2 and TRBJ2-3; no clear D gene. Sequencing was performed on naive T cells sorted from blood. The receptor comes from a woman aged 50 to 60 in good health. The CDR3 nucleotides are TGTGCCAGCAGTGAAGCTGGGCGTGGCACAGATACGCAGTATTTT. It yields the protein CASSEAGRGTDTQYF.